The source of this TCR beta chain is a study of blood T cell repertoires in COVID-19. Study overall: Whether acute or convalescent, the COVID-19 samples came from the United States, Italy and Spain. Sample material is recorded as cDNA or gDNA derived from T cells, B-cell-depleted T cells, or PBMCs.

Original handling: Reference gene primer amplification gave estimated nucleated cell counts. The table came from immunoSEQ multiplex PCR; TCRdb's copy has only in-frame clones and leaves some out. V, J and clone size derive from that table, while D and trimming were established from the DNA sequence. The sample lists some 130,000 clones; 84% were seen once. Deletions cut 1 base from V and 0 bases from J, with 9 bases between. CDR1 is LGHDT, CDR2 YNNKEL, per germline (reference sequence). The CDR3 spans 15 residues. This chain joins TRBV3-1 (or the pseudogene TRBV3-2) and TRBJ1-2; a possible D gene is TRBD1 (6 bases). The receptor was derived from a human donor in a cohort sampled during active COVID-19. The sequenced sample was peripheral blood. The DNA for the CDR3 is TGTGCCAGCAGCCAAGCGGCAGGGGCTAACTATGGCTACACCTTC. Its translation is CASSQAAGANYGYTF.